These 28 T cell receptor beta chains share one sample of origin, sequenced in a study of T cell changes during pregnancy in multiple sclerosis. Repertoires were generated with immunoSEQ multiplex PCR, while TCRdb's copy carries only in-frame clones and drops some. The sample comprises about 32,000 clones, 91% of which are singletons, and approximately 3.6% rests with the top ten. The specimen was CD8+ T cells from peripheral blood mononuclear cells, collected in the second trimester of pregnancy. These receptors came from a female donor in good health, enrolled as a control in a pregnancy study.

The J gene is TRBJ1-1, the V gene TRBV14; D is perhaps TRBD1 (5 bases). Germline V gives CDR1 SGHDN, CDR2 FVKESK. The CDR3 is made up of 14 amino acids. The V gene lost 0 bases and the J gene lost 8 bases, with 13 bases spanning the gap. As DNA, the CDR3 is TGTGCCAGCAGCCAAGATCGGGGGTTCCTCGAAGCTTTCTTT. Translated: CASSQDRGFLEAFF. Using reference TRBV14 and TRBJ1-1 for the parts outside the CDR3, the full variable domain is EAGVTQFPSHSVIEKGQTVTLRCDPISGHDNLYWYRRVMGKEIKFLLHFVKESKQDESGMPNNRFLAERTGGTYSTLKVQPAELEDSGVYFCASSQDRGFLEAFFGQGTRLTVV.

J is TRBJ2-5 and V is TRBV30; perhaps TRBD2 as D (5 bases). V was trimmed by 5 bases and J by 2 bases, leaving 15 bases between them. Germline CDR1 is GTSNPN and CDR2 is SVGIG (reference sequence). The length of the CDR3 is 14 residues. The CDR3 DNA reads TGTGCCTGGTGGTCGGGGTGGGTTCAAGAGACCCAGTACTTC. Translating it yields CAWWSGWVQETQYF. The variable domain in full, with the rest retrieved from reference TRBV30 and TRBJ2-5, is SQTIHQWPATLVQPVGSPLSLECTVEGTSNPNLYWYRQAAGRGLQLLFYSVGIGQISSEVPQNLSASRPQDRQFILSSKKLLLSDSGFYLCAWWSGWVQETQYFGPGTRLLVL.

As DNA, the CDR3 is TGTGCCAGCAACACAGGGAAAACAGATACGCAGTATTTT. This codes for CASNTGKTDTQYF. This chain links TRBV28 with TRBJ2-3; perhaps TRBD1 as D (6 bases). Germline CDR1 is MDHEN and CDR2 is SYDVKM. CDR3 length: 13 amino acids. Deletions cut 7 bases from V and 3 bases from J, with 11 bases between.

The chain couples TRBV6-5 to TRBJ2-2; D gene unclear. The CDR3 runs 14 residues. The V gene's germline CDR1 is MNHEY and CDR2 SVGAGI. V was shortened by 2 bases and J by 0 bases, with 4 bases between the two germline ends. CDR3 coding DNA: TGTGCCAGCAGTTACGACACGAACACCGGGGAGCTGTTTTTT. Protein sequence: CASSYDTNTGELFF.

The V and J genes are TRBV6-4 and TRBJ2-3; 9 nucleotides agree with TRBD2. CDR3 size: 15 residues. Germline CDR1 is MRHNA and CDR2 is SNTAGT. Unmatched junction bases numbered 2, after V lost 0 bases and J lost 4 bases. The CDR3 protein is CASSDSRGGADTQYF. DNA of the CDR3: TGTGCCAGCAGTGACTCGCGGGGGGGAGCAGATACGCAGTATTTT.

This chain joins TRBV27 and TRBJ1-4; D is uncertain. The V gene lost 5 bases and the J gene lost 0 bases, with 4 bases spanning the gap. The CDR3 has 13 residues. Germline CDR1 and CDR2: MNHEY and SMNVEV (reference sequence). CDR3 sequence: CASSTPTNEKLFF. The DNA for the CDR3 is TGTGCCAGCAGTACACCAACTAATGAAAAACTGTTTTTT. Together with reference TRBV27 and TRBJ1-4, the CDR3 gives the full variable domain: EAQVTQNPRYLITVTGKKLTVTCSQNMNHEYMSWYRQDPGLGLRQIYYSMNVEVTDKGDVPEGYKVSRKEKRNFPLILESPSPNQTSLYFCASSTPTNEKLFFGSGTQLSVL.

The DNA of the CDR3 is TGTGCCAGTAGTATCAGGCCCGGCACAGATACGCAGTATTTT. Translating gives CASSIRPGTDTQYF. The rearrangement joins TRBV19 to TRBJ2-3; D is ambiguous. This CDR3 has 14 residues. V was pared by 3 bases and J by 1 base, with 8 bases between. Germline values: CDR1 LNHDA, CDR2 SQIVND (reference sequence).

The V gene is TRBV6-5, the J gene TRBJ1-5; D gene ambiguous. Per the germline V gene, CDR1 is MNHEY and CDR2 is SVGAGI. The germline V and J ends were trimmed by 5 bases and 3 bases, with 5 bases remaining between them. This CDR3 is built from 12 residues. The CDR3 loop reads CASSQFNQPQHF. In DNA form, the CDR3 reads TGTGCCAGCAGTCAATTCAATCAGCCCCAGCATTTT.

The chain recombines TRBV7-8 with TRBJ1-5; D is unresolved. Germline V gives CDR1 SGHVS, CDR2 FQNEAQ. V dropped 0 bases and J dropped 4 bases, with 10 bases sitting between them. The CDR3 contains 15 residues. The chain's CDR3 is CASSLAGGQNQPQHF. For the CDR3, the DNA is TGTGCCAGCAGCTTAGCCGGAGGGCAGAATCAGCCCCAGCATTTT.

The chain couples TRBV14 to TRBJ2-1; perhaps TRBD1 as D (5 bases). V was cut by 1 base and J by 0 bases, with 10 bases left in between. Germline values: CDR1 SGHDN, CDR2 FVKESK. The CDR3 has 16 residues. The CDR3 sequence: CASSQVGVPSYNEQFF. DNA for the CDR3: TGTGCCAGCAGCCAAGTAGGGGTTCCCTCCTACAATGAGCAGTTCTTC. Full variable domain (missing parts from reference TRBV14 and TRBJ2-1): EAGVTQFPSHSVIEKGQTVTLRCDPISGHDNLYWYRRVMGKEIKFLLHFVKESKQDESGMPNNRFLAERTGGTYSTLKVQPAELEDSGVYFCASSQVGVPSYNEQFFGPGTRLTVL.

This sequence joins TRBV7-8 and TRBJ1-1; TRBD1 might be the D (6 bases). The V gene's germline CDR1 is SGHVS and CDR2 FQNEAQ. This CDR3 is 14 amino acids long. The V end lost 1 base, the J end lost 5 bases, and 11 bases lay between the germline ends. The CDR3 loop reads CASSLGGPGTEAFF. CDR3 sequence (DNA): TGTGCCAGCAGCTTAGGGGGGCCTGGGACTGAAGCTTTCTTT.

As to this clone: This CDR3 fails to terminate in the conserved phenylalanine or tryptophan, so it likely reflects a read error. Because the CDR3's place on the DNA is in doubt, the DNA is left out and the CDR3 is given as listed by TCRdb. The chain uses TRBV11-2 and TRBJ1-1; TRBD1 was called by the table and not checked on the DNA. With termini counted, the CDR3 has 11 amino acids. Germline values: CDR1 SGHAT, CDR2 FQNNGV. The CDR3 spells CASSSGQQGAI.

The J gene is TRBJ2-5, the V gene TRBV5-4, with 12 bases lining up with TRBD2. The J call may be wrong; the DNA end is better matched by TRBJ2-7. The germline V gene encodes CDR1 SGHNT and CDR2 YYREEE (reference sequence). The CDR3 sequence is 19 residues long. CDR3: CASSWLGTSGFSNSYEQYF. CDR3 sequence (DNA): TGTGCCAGCAGCTGGTTAGGGACTAGCGGGTTTTCCAACTCCTACGAGCAGTACTTC.

The J gene is TRBJ1-1, the V gene TRBV7-8; 7 bases fit TRBD1. J lost 4 bases, V lost 5 bases, and 10 bases had no gene match. The CDR3 has 15 amino acids. Looked up from germline, CDR1 is SGHVS and CDR2 is FQNEAQ. The CDR3 sequence: CASSPRQGTGTEAFF. CDR3 sequence (DNA): TGTGCCAGCAGCCCCCGACAGGGTACGGGCACTGAAGCTTTCTTT.

The rearrangement joins TRBV5-1 to TRBJ1-2; D may be TRBD1 (5 bases). Trimming left V 1 base short and J 7 bases short, with 20 bases between. The CDR3 spans 16 residues. The germline V gene encodes CDR1 SGHRS and CDR2 YFSETQ. The CDR3 protein is CASSLSAGRWMGGYTF. Here the CDR3 DNA reads TGCGCCAGCAGCTTGTCCGCGGGACGTTGGATGGGTGGCTACACCTTC.

This chain connects TRBV7-9 to TRBJ2-7, with D perhaps matching TRBD1 (6 bases). V dropped 5 bases and J dropped 3 bases, with 8 bases sitting between them. Germline V gene data show CDR1 as SEHNR and CDR2 as FQNEAQ (reference sequence). The CDR3 loop spans 12 amino acids. CDR3 sequence: CASSTDSYEQYF. CDR3 nucleotides: TGTGCCAGCAGCACGGACAGCTACGAGCAGTACTTC.

The chain joins TRBV6-1 to TRBJ2-3; the D gene is possibly TRBD1 (6 bases). V was trimmed by 0 bases and J by 3 bases, leaving 10 bases between them. CDR1 MNHNS and CDR2 SASEGT come from the germline V gene. The CDR3 loop spans 15 amino acids. The CDR3 DNA sequence: TGTGCCAGCAGTGAAGCGGGGGCAGGTACAGATACGCAGTATTTT. Protein sequence: CASSEAGAGTDTQYF.

The chain uses TRBV4-3 and TRBJ2-1, with 7 bases lining up with TRBD2. The J segment lost 4 bases and the V segment lost 0 bases, leaving 6 bases of the junction unmatched. This CDR3 spans 16 amino acids. The V gene's germline CDR1 is LGHNA and CDR2 YSLEER. DNA of the CDR3: TGCGCCAGCAGCCAAGATCGTCCGGGGGGTTACAATGAGCAGTTCTTC. This gives the protein CASSQDRPGGYNEQFF.

V gene TRBV11-1 combines with J gene TRBJ2-7; possibly TRBD1 for D (5 bases). CDR3 length equals 15 residues. V gave up 1 base and J gave up 2 bases, with 12 bases separating them. CDR1 and CDR2 from the germline V gene are SGHAT and FQDESV (reference sequence). Here the CDR3 DNA reads TGTGCCAGCAGCTTAGAGGCAGGGAACACCTACGAGCAGTACTTC. Residues: CASSLEAGNTYEQYF.

The chain combines TRBV25-1 with TRBJ2-7; 8 positions match TRBD1. The CDR3 runs to 14 residues. Trimming took 8 bases from V and 3 from J; bases not matched to a gene: 9. CDR1 is MGHDK, CDR2 SYGVNS, per germline. The CDR3, as DNA: TGTGCCAGCTGTCCCGGGACAGGTAACTACGAGCAGTACTTC. This encodes CASCPGTGNYEQYF.

The genes are TRBV14 and TRBJ1-6, with 8 bases identical to TRBD1. The CDR3 sequence is 19 residues long. In germline, CDR1 is SGHDN, CDR2 FVKESK. With V trimmed by 0 bases and J by 5 bases, 12 bases remained unmatched. The CDR3 is CASSQDHPRQGLNNSPLHF. As DNA, the CDR3 is TGTGCCAGCAGCCAAGATCACCCCCGACAGGGGCTCAATAATTCACCCCTCCACTTT.

The chain combines TRBV14 with TRBJ2-7; 10 bases line up with TRBD2. CDR3 length equals 15 residues. V lost 2 bases and J lost 4; bases outside the gene matches: 5. The germline CDR1 and CDR2 sequences are SGHDN and FVKESK. In nucleotides, the CDR3 is TGTGCCAGCAGCCAACGAGCGGGGGGGATTTACGAGCAGTACTTC. This gives the protein CASSQRAGGIYEQYF.

The chain recombines TRBV27 with TRBJ1-1; D remains unclear. The CDR3 is 11 residues long. V was shortened by 5 bases and J by 8 bases, with 9 bases between the two germline ends. Germline-derived CDR1 and CDR2 are MNHEY and SMNVEV (reference sequence). Written as DNA, the CDR3 is TGTGCCAGCAGTACCCCTCAGGAAGCTTTCTTT. It encodes CASSTPQEAFF.

The rearrangement uses TRBV6-5 and TRBJ1-6; D not resolved. The V end lost 6 bases, the J end lost 3 bases, and 12 bases lay between the germline ends. CDR1 and CDR2 (germline): MNHEY, SVGAGI. This CDR3 spans 15 amino acids. The CDR3 loop is CASSPRGVYNSPLHF. CDR3 DNA sequence: TGTGCCAGCAGCCCACGGGGAGTCTATAATTCACCCCTCCACTTT.

The V call is TRBV5-6, the J call TRBJ1-2; D perhaps matches TRBD1 (5 bases). Trimming stripped 2 bases from V and 3 bases from J, with 11 bases between. The CDR3 sequence is 14 residues long. From germline, CDR1 is SGHDT and CDR2 YYEEEE. The CDR3, as DNA: TGTGCCAGCAGCTTAGAGGGACTAGACTATGGCTACACCTTC. As protein: CASSLEGLDYGYTF.

This chain connects TRBV7-9 to TRBJ2-3; D is unresolved. Trimming removed 5 bases at V and 1 base at J, with 10 bases between. The CDR3 runs to 14 residues. Germline CDR1 reads SEHNR; CDR2 reads FQNEAQ (reference sequence). DNA of the CDR3: TGTGCCAGCAGCCCCCCATCGGGCACAGATACGCAGTATTTT. This sequence encodes CASSPPSGTDTQYF. The variable domain in full, with the rest retrieved from reference TRBV7-9 and TRBJ2-3, is DTGVSQNPRHKITKRGQNVTFRCDPISEHNRLYWYRQTLGQGPEFLTYFQNEAQLEKSRLLSDRFSAERPKGSFSTLEIQRTEQGDSAMYLCASSPPSGTDTQYFGPGTRLTVL.

The rearrangement joins TRBV6-1 to TRBJ1-1; D is unresolved. The V and J ends lost 8 bases and 4 bases respectively, with 14 bases between them. Germline CDR1 and CDR2: MNHNS and SASEGT. The CDR3 is 13 residues long. The CDR3 DNA is TGTGCCAGCCGATCCCCTTTGGCCACTGAAGCTTTCTTT. Translated, it gives CASRSPLATEAFF.

This chain joins TRBV4-2 and TRBJ2-5; TRBD2 agrees at 11 bases. From germline, CDR1 is LGHNA and CDR2 YNFKEQ. The trim removed 1 base at V and 1 base at J, leaving 8 bases unmatched. The CDR3 has 18 amino acids. The CDR3: CASSQVLAGGSAQETQYF. The CDR3 nucleotides read TGTGCCAGCAGCCAAGTCCTAGCGGGGGGTTCGGCCCAAGAGACCCAGTACTTC.